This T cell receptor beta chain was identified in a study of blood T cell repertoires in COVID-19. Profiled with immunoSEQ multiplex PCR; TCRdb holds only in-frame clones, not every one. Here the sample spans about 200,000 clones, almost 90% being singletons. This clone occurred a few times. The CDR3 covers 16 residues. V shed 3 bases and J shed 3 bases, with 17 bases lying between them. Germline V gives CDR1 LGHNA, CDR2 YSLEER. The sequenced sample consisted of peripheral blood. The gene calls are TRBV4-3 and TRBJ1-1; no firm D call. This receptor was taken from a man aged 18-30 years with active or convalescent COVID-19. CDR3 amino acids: CASSQTSGSLYTEAFF. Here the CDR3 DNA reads TGCGCCAGCAGCCAGACCTCTGGGAGTCTATACACTGAAGCTTTCTTT.